Here is one TCR beta chain with its context. What it recognizes is unknown. TCRdb keeps only in-frame clones here, not all; method: immunoSEQ multiplex PCR. In the table there are 150,000 or so clones, about 89% of which are singletons. This record comes from a study of cytomegalovirus exposure and HLA in healthy donors. Notes on the study in general: Specificity for CMV antigens was confirmed in vitro for three of the CMV-associated chains.

This CDR3 is built from 17 residues. V lost 1 base and J 0 bases, leaving 13 bases between the germline ends. Germline CDR1 reads LGHNA; CDR2 reads YSLEER. Material for sequencing was PBMCs. The gene calls are TRBV4-3 and TRBJ2-1; a possible D gene is TRBD2 (6 bases). The receptor was derived from a woman younger than 30 in good health and CMV-seropositive. The CDR3 DNA reads TGCGCCAGCAGCCAAGTCCTGGGGGGTCGCTCCTACAATGAGCAGTTCTTC. Amino acids: CASSQVLGGRSYNEQFF.